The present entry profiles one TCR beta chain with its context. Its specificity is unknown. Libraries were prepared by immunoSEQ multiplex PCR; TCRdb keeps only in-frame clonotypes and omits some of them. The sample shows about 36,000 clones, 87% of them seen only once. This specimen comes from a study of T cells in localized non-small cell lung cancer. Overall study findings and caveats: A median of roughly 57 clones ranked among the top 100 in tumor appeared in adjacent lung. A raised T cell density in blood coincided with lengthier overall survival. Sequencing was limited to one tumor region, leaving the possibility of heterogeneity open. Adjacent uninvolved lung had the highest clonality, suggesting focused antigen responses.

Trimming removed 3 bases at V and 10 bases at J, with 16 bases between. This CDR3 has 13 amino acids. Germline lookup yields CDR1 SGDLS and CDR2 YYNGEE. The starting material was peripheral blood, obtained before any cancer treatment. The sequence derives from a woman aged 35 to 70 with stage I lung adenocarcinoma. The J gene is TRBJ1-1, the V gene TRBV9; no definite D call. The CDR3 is CASSAEPWEIAFF. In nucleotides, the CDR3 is TGTGCCAGCAGCGCAGAACCCTGGGAAATAGCTTTCTTT.